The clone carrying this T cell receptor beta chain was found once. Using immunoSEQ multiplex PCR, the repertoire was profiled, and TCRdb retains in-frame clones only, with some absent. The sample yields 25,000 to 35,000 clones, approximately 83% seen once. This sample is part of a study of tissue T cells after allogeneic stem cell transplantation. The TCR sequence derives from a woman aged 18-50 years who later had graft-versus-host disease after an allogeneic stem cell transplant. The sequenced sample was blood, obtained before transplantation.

In DNA form, the CDR3 reads TGCAGCGTGGGAGGGGCGTTGAACACTGAAGCTTTCTTT. It specifies CSVGGALNTEAFF. The V gene is TRBV29-1, the J gene TRBJ1-1; possible D gene TRBD1, 5 bases. The CDR3 runs to 13 residues. Trimming left V 6 bases short and J 0 bases short, with 11 bases between. The germline CDR1 and CDR2 sequences are SQVTM and ANQGSEA.